This TCR beta chain was identified during a study of breast tumors, draining lymph nodes, adjacent tissues. Overall study findings and caveats: Tumor repertoires ranked between lymph nodes and nontumor tissue in diversity, with V and J gene preferences.

A single record per CDR3 protein comes from TCRdb applying MiXCR to the multiplex PCR reads. The profile shows about 94,000 distinct CDR3 sequences, around 28% of them singletons. With V trimmed by 0 bases and J by 0 bases, 2 bases remained unmatched. Germline CDR1 SGHDT, CDR2 YYEEEE. CDR3 length equals 16 residues. This clonotype was observed many times. Antigen unknown. The lymph nodes were axillary draining lymph nodes from breast cancer patients. The receptor was isolated from a female donor with breast cancer. Some clones in this sample may be carry-over from other donors' samples. The V call is TRBV5-6, the J call TRBJ2-2; 7 nucleotides align to TRBD2. The sample taken for sequencing was axillary lymph node tissue. CDR3 nucleotides: TGTGCCAGCAGCTTGGGCGGGAGCACGAACACCGGGGAGCTGTTTTTT. It is translated as CASSLGGSTNTGELFF.